This T cell receptor (beta chain) was identified during a study of vaccination and CD4 T cells after COVID-19. In the study overall: Overlapping spike peptides of SARS-CoV-2, HCoV-NL63, HCoV-OC43 and HCoV-229E were used, and cells were stimulated with them. Some control cultures received a CEFX pool, which served as the positive control. Others received an HIV-1 Nef pool or no peptide.

Cultured CD4+ T cell DNA underwent sequencing with the Oncomine TCR Beta short-read assay. MiXCR was run by TCRdb on the PCR reads, yielding one entry per CDR3 protein. The sample carries 20,000 to 30,000 distinct CDR3 sequences, around 70% recorded once. As to treatment: roughly ten-day PBMC culture with coronavirus spike peptide pools or control peptides (ViraFEST assay). The CDR3 runs to 12 residues. Germline V gives CDR1 MNHEY, CDR2 SMNVEV (reference sequence). V shed 8 bases and J 5 bases; nucleotides not matched to a gene: 3. A single count supports this clonotype. Its antigen is as yet unknown. The sequenced sample was CD4+ T cells from blood, cultured in vitro, obtained after SARS-CoV-2 vaccination. The sequence came from a human donor who received a COVID-19 vaccine. This chain uses TRBV27 with TRBJ2-5, with TRBD2 matching 9 bases. The CDR3 spells CASGREGETQYF. The CDR3 nucleotides read TGTGCCAGCGGGCGGGAGGGGGAGACCCAGTACTTC.